This T cell receptor beta chain is drawn from a study of T cell repertoires in cytomegalovirus infection. Study overall: CMV infection and matching HLA type were both indicated by public TCR beta signatures.

TCRdb re-called the reads through MiXCR, storing one row per CDR3 protein. The profile shows roughly 150,000 distinct CDR3 sequences, approximately 17% of them singletons. Study-wide results and caveats: Summed public TCR beta family frequency identified CMV carriers bearing the relevant HLA. Ex vivo, HLA-C-restricted CMV-specific TCR beta clonotypes prevailed over the rest of the response.

Looked up from germline, CDR1 is SGHTA and CDR2 is FQGTGA. Trimming cost V 4 bases and J 7 bases; bases outside gene matches: 6. This CDR3 comprises 14 residues. Points on this clonotype: The antigen remains undetermined.

The receptor was isolated from a human donor in good health (CMV status not recorded). Some clones in this sample may be carry-over from other donors' samples. Sequenced: CD8+ T cells from PBMCs. V and J are TRBV7-3 and TRBJ2-1; 8 bases are a match to TRBD1. CDR3 residues: CASSSRDRRNEQFF. The CDR3 region has the DNA TGTGCCAGCAGCTCGAGGGACAGGCGGAATGAGCAGTTCTTC.